The T cell receptor (beta chain) described here comes from a study of T-cell memory formation after mild COVID-19. Each CDR3 protein is one row after TCRdb ran MiXCR on the 5' RACE reads. The sample shows about 300,000 distinct CDR3 sequences, approximately 19% of them seen only once. The CDR3 sequence is 15 residues long. The V gene's germline CDR1 is MNHEY and CDR2 SMNVEV (reference sequence). The V and J ends lost 4 bases and 2 bases respectively, with 13 bases between them. This receptor was identified in a man between 18 and 35 years old who had mild COVID-19 (a few samples of this study predate the infection). Cell type and time point are not known. This sequence joins TRBV27 and TRBJ2-3; D unclear. The sequenced sample was PBMCs or a T cell subset sorted from them (not recorded which). The DNA for the CDR3 is TGTGCCAGCAGTTATACAACCGGCGACACAGATACGCAGTATTTT. Translated: CASSYTTGDTDTQYF.